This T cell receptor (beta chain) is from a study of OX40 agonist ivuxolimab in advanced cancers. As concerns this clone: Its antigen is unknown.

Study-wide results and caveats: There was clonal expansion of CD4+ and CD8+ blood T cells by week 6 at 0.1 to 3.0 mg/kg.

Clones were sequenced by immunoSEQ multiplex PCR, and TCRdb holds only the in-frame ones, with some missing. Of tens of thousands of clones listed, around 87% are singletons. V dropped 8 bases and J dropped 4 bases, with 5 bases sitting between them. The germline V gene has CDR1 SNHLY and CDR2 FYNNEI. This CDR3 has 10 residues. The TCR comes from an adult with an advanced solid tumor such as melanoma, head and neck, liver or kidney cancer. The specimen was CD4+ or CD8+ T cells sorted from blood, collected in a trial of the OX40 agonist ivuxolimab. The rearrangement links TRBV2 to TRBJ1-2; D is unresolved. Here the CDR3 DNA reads TGTGCCAGCCGCACCTATGGCTACACCTTC. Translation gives CASRTYGYTF. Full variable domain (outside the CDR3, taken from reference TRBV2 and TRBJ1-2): EPEVTQTPSHQVTQMGQEVILRCVPISNHLYFYWYRQILGQKVEFLVSFYNNEISEKSEIFDDQFSVERPDGSNFTLKIRSTKLEDSAMYFCASRTYGYTFGSGTRLTVV.